This T cell receptor (beta chain) was identified during a study of blood T cell repertoires in COVID-19. Study at large: Acute and convalescent COVID-19 specimens originated in the United States, Italy and Spain. PBMCs, B-cell-depleted T cells, or T cells provided the cDNA or gDNA that made up the material.

Original analysis: Reference gene primer amplification gave nucleated cell count estimates. The data were produced by immunoSEQ multiplex PCR, yet TCRdb's version contains in-frame clones alone and is incomplete. V, J and clone size derive from that table, while D and trimming were established from the DNA sequence. Of some 200,000 clones listed, 90% to 95% are singletons. Followed longitudinally, the Seattle patients had been enrolled during active infection. V lost 6 bases to trimming and J lost 5 bases, with 13 bases between them. CDR1 is MGHDK and CDR2 is SYGVNS in the germline V gene. This CDR3 is 13 amino acids long.

This TCR derives from a man aged 25 to 45 with COVID-19, enrolled during active disease. This chain connects TRBV25-1 to TRBJ1-1; D may be TRBD1 (6 bases). Sample: peripheral blood. CDR3 in DNA: TGTGCCAGCAGACGGACAGAAACTACTGAAGCTTTCTTT. The encoded protein is CASRRTETTEAFF.